The present entry profiles one TCR beta chain with its context. What it binds is unknown. These data belong to a study of T cell responses to AZD1222 COVID-19 vaccine. Study summary: Timing groups of about 4 and about 12 weeks for second doses were pooled.

Regarding the study as a whole: Donor demographics were predominantly white British with a female majority; clonal diversity may be underestimated. Only a handful of AZD1222 recipients were seropositive at baseline.

Generated by immunoSEQ multiplex PCR, the TCRdb table keeps only in-frame clones and is missing some. The table records about 140,000 clones, roughly 92% of them present only once. The source is an adult in good health. The sample consisted of peripheral blood, taken on day 0 of AZD1222 vaccination.

CDR3 amino acids: CAITAGLDQPQHF. The CDR3 DNA is TGTGCCATCACGGCAGGACTGGATCAGCCCCAGCATTTT. The chain combines TRBV10-3 with TRBJ1-5; D ambiguous. Trimming cost V 7 bases and J 5 bases, with 12 bases left between them. This CDR3 has 13 residues. Germline assignment: CDR1 ENHRY and CDR2 SYGVKD.